Each of the 29 T cell receptor beta chains below was sequenced from the same sample in a study of blood T cells in healthy people across ages. PCR was performed a second time for about 6 to 12 cycles using a sample-barcoded 5' primer and a J-beta primer mix. TCRdb passed the 5' RACE reads through MiXCR, listing each CDR3 protein once. Of some 1,800,000 distinct CDR3 sequences in the sample, more than 35% were seen once. Sequencing was done on a sample of blood. These receptor sequences come from a human donor in good health.

The chain links TRBV7-9 to TRBJ1-4; D is unclear. The CDR3 is made up of 15 amino acids. Germline CDR1 is SEHNR and CDR2 is FQNEAQ (reference sequence). V lost 5 bases to trimming and J lost 0 bases, with 10 bases between them. The CDR3 DNA is TGTGCCAGCAGCGTGTCTTGGGCAACTAATGAAAAACTGTTTTTT. Its protein product is CASSVSWATNEKLFF.

V gene TRBV27 combines with J gene TRBJ2-1; TRBD2 agrees at 12 bases. The V and J ends lost 2 bases and 2 bases, in that order; junction bases with no gene match: 10. The V gene's germline CDR1 is MNHEY and CDR2 SMNVEV (reference sequence). CDR3 length: 19 residues. CDR3 in DNA: TGTGCCAGCAGTTTAGGGACTAGCGGGTCCTGGGGCACCTACAATGAGCAGTTCTTC. Translation: CASSLGTSGSWGTYNEQFF.

This clonotype was observed a few times. The chain employs TRBV29-1 and TRBJ1-2; D may be TRBD1 (5 bases). This CDR3 has 14 residues. V shed 2 bases and J shed 7 bases, with 17 bases lying between them. Germline V gives CDR1 SQVTM, CDR2 ANQGSEA. The CDR3 DNA reads TGCAGCGTTGAATGGGGGGGAAAGAGTCTTGGCTACACCTTC. Its translation: CSVEWGGKSLGYTF. The whole variable domain, remainder taken from reference TRBV29-1 and TRBJ1-2, is SAVISQKPSRDICQRGTSLTIQCQVDSQVTMMFWYRQQPGQSLTLIATANQGSEATYESGFVIDKFPISRPNLTFSTLTVSNMSPEDSSIYLCSVEWGGKSLGYTFGSGTRLTVV.

The chain carries TRBV5-5 and TRBJ2-1; no clear D. This CDR3 spans 14 amino acids. V was shortened by 2 bases and J by 3 bases, with 9 bases between the two germline ends. CDR1 is SGHKS and CDR2 is YYEKEE in the germline V gene (reference sequence). In nucleotides, the CDR3 is TGTGCCAGCAGCTTAGATTGGGGCTACAATGAGCAGTTCTTC. It is translated as CASSLDWGYNEQFF.

The chain is built from TRBV9 and TRBJ1-2; no reliable D call. Trimming removed 4 bases at V and 7 bases at J, with 20 bases between. CDR1 is SGDLS and CDR2 is YYNGEE in the germline V gene. There are 15 residues in the CDR3. Written as DNA, the CDR3 is TGTGCCAGCAGCCCAGAGAACAGCCGGTTCAGTGGCTACACCTTC. This codes for CASSPENSRFSGYTF.

The chain recombines TRBV20-1 with TRBJ1-5, with D perhaps matching TRBD1 (5 bases). Deletions cut 3 bases from V and 5 bases from J, with 11 bases between. Germline V gene data show CDR1 as DFQATT and CDR2 as SNEGSKA (reference sequence). The CDR3 length is 13 residues. The CDR3 DNA is TGCAGTGCTAGCTTCGGGGGGGATCAGCCCCAGCATTTT. Protein sequence: CSASFGGDQPQHF.

This clonotype was counted only a few times. The chain carries TRBV7-8 and TRBJ1-4; D gene ambiguous. The CDR3 is 12 residues long. From germline, CDR1 is SGHVS and CDR2 FQNEAQ. Trimming stripped 0 bases from V and 11 bases from J, with 7 bases between. CDR3 nucleotides: TGTGCCAGCAGCTTAGCGCTGGGGAAACTGTTTTTT. Translating gives CASSLALGKLFF.

The chain uses TRBV6-2 or TRBV6-3 and TRBJ2-7, with TRBD1 identical over 7 bases. V dropped 8 bases and J dropped 4; count of bases not matched to a gene: 8. The germline V gene has CDR1 MNHEY and CDR2 SVGEGT. This CDR3 spans 13 amino acids. In DNA, the CDR3 is TGTGCCAGCCGGGACAGAATACTTTACGAGCAGTACTTC. It yields the protein CASRDRILYEQYF.

This chain joins TRBV20-1 and TRBJ1-5; a possible D gene is TRBD1 (5 bases). The CDR3 has 14 amino acids. Trimming took off 3 bases at V and 0 bases at J, with 9 bases between the two ends. Germline CDR1 DFQATT, CDR2 SNEGSKA (reference sequence). The CDR3 nucleotides are TGCAGTGCTAGTAGGGGATATAGCAATCAGCCCCAGCATTTT. Its translation: CSASRGYSNQPQHF.

A note on this clonotype: Germline is not matched at one junction end, which may reflect a read error. The chain links TRBV6-5 to TRBJ2-4; perhaps TRBD1 as D (6 bases). TRBJ2-7 matches the DNA end more closely, so the J call is doubtful. Germline CDR1 and CDR2: MNHEY and SVGAGI. The CDR3 is made up of 13 amino acids. The chain's CDR3 is CVSSYSTGYEQYF. CDR3 sequence (DNA): TGTGTCAGCAGTTACTCGACAGGCTACGAGCAGTACTTC.

This clonotype has just one count. V gene TRBV27 combines with J gene TRBJ1-2; tentatively, D is TRBD1 (6 bases). Deletions cut 8 bases from V and 6 bases from J, with 16 bases between. The CDR3 runs to 13 residues. Germline CDR1 and CDR2: MNHEY and SMNVEV (reference sequence). CDR3 sequence: CASQATGANGYTF. For the CDR3, the DNA is TGTGCCAGCCAAGCCACGGGGGCGAATGGCTACACCTTC.

As regards this clonotype: This clone may be a read error of a much larger clone one base away. The chain uses TRBV28 and TRBJ1-2; D uncertain. CDR1 is MDHEN, CDR2 SYDVKM, per germline. This CDR3 region has 14 residues. Trimming took 3 bases from V and 10 from J, leaving 18 bases between them. The CDR3 sequence is CASSFYEKPHDYTF. The CDR3 DNA sequence: TGTGCCAGCAGTTTCTACGAAAAGCCGCACGACTACACCTTC.

On this clonotype itself: Germline and junction disagree at one end, which may indicate a read error. The chain has TRBV4-3 and TRBJ2-5; D gene unclear. This CDR3 is 16 amino acids long. CDR1 and CDR2 from the germline V gene are LGHNA and YSLEER. CDR3 sequence: CASSQGIGSLQEAQYF. The CDR3 DNA reads TGCGCCAGCAGCCAAGGTATAGGTAGTCTCCAAGAGGCCCAGTACTTC.

This clonotype was seen a handful of times. The gene calls are TRBV5-1 and TRBJ2-7, with D possibly being TRBD1 or TRBD2 (5 bases each). Trimming cost V 6 bases and J 7 bases, with 17 bases left between them. This CDR3 spans 13 amino acids. The V gene's germline CDR1 is SGHRS and CDR2 YFSETQ. For the CDR3, the DNA is TGCGCCAGCAACTCGGTTCGGGGCTCTGAGCAGTACTTC. It encodes CASNSVRGSEQYF.

In its sample, this clonotype was seen a few times. The rearrangement uses TRBV12-3 or TRBV12-4 and TRBJ2-1, with a weak D call TRBD1 (5 bases). Trimming pared 5 bases from V and 6 bases from J, leaving 17 bases between. This CDR3 comprises 15 residues. The CDR3, as DNA: TGTGCCAGCAGTACCCGCAGGGTCCCCCTCAATGAGCAGTTCTTC. Amino acids: CASSTRRVPLNEQFF.

This clonotype was seen more than once but under ten times. The V gene is TRBV5-1, the J gene TRBJ2-5, with TRBD1 as a possible D gene (6 bases). The V end was cut by 5 bases, the J end by 1 base, with 12 bases between. The V gene's germline CDR1 is SGHRS and CDR2 YFSETQ. This CDR3 has 14 residues. The CDR3 loop reads CASRERDTQETQYF. The CDR3 DNA reads as TGCGCCAGCAGGGAACGGGACACCCAAGAGACCCAGTACTTC.

This rearrangement joins TRBV12-3 or TRBV12-4 to TRBJ2-1; unclear D gene. The CDR3 runs 14 residues. V lost 10 bases and J lost 3, with 16 bases in between. CDR3 sequence reads: CAIRRGQDYNEQFF. The CDR3 bases are TGTGCCATTAGACGAGGCCAGGACTACAATGAGCAGTTCTTC.

This clonotype was seen only a few times. CDR3: CASSPYLGAQGEYTF. For the CDR3, the DNA is TGTGCCAGCAGCCCCTACCTCGGGGCTCAAGGGGAGTACACCTTC. The gene calls are TRBV7-3 and TRBJ1-2, with D perhaps TRBD1 (5 bases). Germline V gene lookup returns CDR1 SGHTA and CDR2 FQGTGA. V was cut by 5 bases and J by 11 bases, with 24 bases left in between. The CDR3 runs to 15 residues.

This clonotype was counted a few times. The CDR3 here is CASRGANQPQHF. CDR3 DNA: TGTGCCAGCAGGGGAGCGAATCAGCCCCAGCATTTT. The chain carries TRBV6-5 and TRBJ1-5; D is ambiguous. The CDR3 consists of 12 residues. V was trimmed by 6 bases and J by 4 bases, leaving 7 bases between them. From germline, CDR1 is MNHEY and CDR2 SVGAGI.

This clonotype was seen only a few times. The chain links TRBV12-3 or TRBV12-4 to TRBJ2-3; either TRBD1 or TRBD2 may fit D (6 bases each). CDR3 size: 15 residues. V lost 3 bases, J lost 4 bases, and 14 bases lay in between. In nucleotides, the CDR3 is TGTGCCAGCAGTTTGTGGGGGGCGTCCCCAGATACGCAGTATTTT. Residues: CASSLWGASPDTQYF.

The rearrangement joins TRBV5-1 to TRBJ2-5; 13 nucleotides agree with TRBD2. The J segment lost 5 bases and the V segment lost 4 bases, leaving 8 bases of the junction unmatched. Per the germline V gene, CDR1 is SGHRS and CDR2 is YFSETQ. The CDR3 has 16 residues. DNA of the CDR3: TGCGCCAGCAGCCACACTAGCGGGGGGGTGTACGAGACCCAGTACTTC. This translates into CASSHTSGGVYETQYF.

The chain uses TRBV20-1 and TRBJ2-5, with TRBD1 matching over 7 bases. The closer fit of TRBJ2-7 to the DNA end suggests the J call may be wrong. This CDR3 is 14 amino acids long. The germline CDR1 and CDR2 sequences are DFQATT and SNEGSKA (reference sequence). CDR3 amino acids: CSARDGTVDYEQYF. The CDR3 coding sequence is TGCAGTGCCCGGGATGGGACAGTGGACTACGAGCAGTACTTC.

The genes are TRBV5-1 and TRBJ1-6; 7 bases are shared with TRBD1. CDR1 is SGHRS and CDR2 is YFSETQ in the germline V gene. V shed 4 bases, J shed 9 bases, and the junction held 7 bases outside the gene matches. This CDR3 contains 14 residues. This chain's CDR3 is CASSPDRTGSPLHF. CDR3 DNA sequence: TGCGCCAGCAGCCCGGACAGGACGGGTTCACCCCTCCACTTT.

CDR3 sequence: CASSRDGGRGGRDTQYF. The CDR3 bases are TGCGCCAGCAGCCGAGACGGCGGGCGGGGTGGAAGGGATACGCAGTATTTT. The chain uses TRBV4-3 and TRBJ2-3, with D tentatively TRBD2 (6 bases). The germline V and J ends were trimmed by 4 bases and 6 bases, with 23 bases remaining between them. Germline V lookup: CDR1 LGHNA, CDR2 YSLEER. CDR3 length: 17 residues.

This clonotype was detected ten times or more. The chain joins TRBV7-2 to TRBJ2-7; D is undetermined. The ends were cut back, 0 bases at V and 2 bases at J, with 11 bases in the middle. Germline CDR1 SGHTA, CDR2 FQGNSA. The CDR3 has 15 residues. The CDR3 protein is CASSLAGPVPYEQYF. As DNA, the CDR3 is TGTGCCAGCAGCTTAGCTGGACCGGTCCCCTACGAGCAGTACTTC.

As DNA, the CDR3 is TGCGCCAGCAGCCAAGATTGGACAGGGGCCCTCCTTGCCAACGGCTACACCTTC. As protein: CASSQDWTGALLANGYTF. V gene TRBV4-3 combines with J gene TRBJ1-2; 9 positions match TRBD1. CDR3 length equals 18 residues. Per germline, CDR1 LGHNA and CDR2 YSLEER. Losses at the gene ends were 0 bases for V and 8 bases for J; bases not matched to a gene: 16.

V usage is TRBV20-1 and J usage is TRBJ2-1, with D possibly TRBD2 on 6 matching bases. V lost 4 bases, J lost 6 bases, and 16 bases lay in between. From germline, CDR1 is DFQATT and CDR2 SNEGSKA (reference sequence). This CDR3 is built from 14 residues. The CDR3 nucleotides read TGCAGTGCTAAGTTAAGCGGGCCCGGCAATGAGCAGTTCTTC. Its protein product is CSAKLSGPGNEQFF.

There are many counts of this clonotype. V is TRBV20-1 and J is TRBJ1-2, with D unresolved. Trimming left V 7 bases short and J 2 bases short, with 17 bases between. Germline-derived CDR1 and CDR2 are DFQATT and SNEGSKA (reference sequence). The CDR3 loop spans 14 amino acids. CDR3 nucleotide sequence: TGCAGTGTGAGAGCACTGGGAGGGAACTATGGCTACACCTTC. Protein sequence: CSVRALGGNYGYTF.

The chain is built from TRBV27 and TRBJ1-2; TRBD1 agrees at 7 bases. This CDR3 has 15 residues. V lost 5 bases and J lost 6; bases outside the gene matches: 12. Germline values: CDR1 MNHEY, CDR2 SMNVEV (reference sequence). CDR3: CASSLTQGQKDGYTF. CDR3 coding DNA: TGTGCCAGCAGTCTTACCCAGGGACAGAAGGATGGCTACACCTTC.